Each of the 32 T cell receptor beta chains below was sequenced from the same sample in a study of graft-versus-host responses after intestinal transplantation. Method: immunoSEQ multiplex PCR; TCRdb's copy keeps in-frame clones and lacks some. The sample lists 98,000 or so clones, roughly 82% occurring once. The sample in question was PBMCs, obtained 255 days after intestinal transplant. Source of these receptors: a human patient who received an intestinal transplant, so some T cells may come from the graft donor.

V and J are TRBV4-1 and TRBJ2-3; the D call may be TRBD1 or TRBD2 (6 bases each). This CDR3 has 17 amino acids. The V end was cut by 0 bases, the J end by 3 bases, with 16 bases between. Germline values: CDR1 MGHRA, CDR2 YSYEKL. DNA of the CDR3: TGCGCCAGCAGCCAAGAAAACGGCCGGGGGCGTACAGATACGCAGTATTTT. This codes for CASSQENGRGRTDTQYF.

The CDR3 DNA is TGCGCCAGCAGCTCCCCGGGACTAGCGGGGGGGCCAAAGGGTGAGCAGTTCTTC. Amino acid sequence: CASSSPGLAGGPKGEQFF. The chain has TRBV5-1 and TRBJ2-1, with 16 bases aligning to TRBD2. V lost 3 bases to trimming and J lost 9 bases; unmatched junction nucleotides: 12. Germline CDR1 and CDR2: SGHRS and YFSETQ. The CDR3 sequence is 18 residues long.

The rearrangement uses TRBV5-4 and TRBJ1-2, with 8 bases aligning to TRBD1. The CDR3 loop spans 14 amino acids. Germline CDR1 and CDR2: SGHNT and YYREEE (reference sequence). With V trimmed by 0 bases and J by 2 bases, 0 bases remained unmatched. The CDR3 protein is CASSLGQGNYGYTF. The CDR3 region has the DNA TGTGCCAGCAGCTTGGGACAGGGGAACTATGGCTACACCTTC.

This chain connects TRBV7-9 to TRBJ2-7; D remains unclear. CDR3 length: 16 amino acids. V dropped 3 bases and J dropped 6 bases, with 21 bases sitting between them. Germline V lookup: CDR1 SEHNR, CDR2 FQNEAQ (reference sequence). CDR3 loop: CASSFSAGHPQVEQYF. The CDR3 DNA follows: TGTGCCAGCAGCTTTTCAGCCGGGCATCCTCAAGTCGAGCAGTACTTC. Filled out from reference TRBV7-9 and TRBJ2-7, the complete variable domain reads DTGVSQNPRHKITKRGQNVTFRCDPISEHNRLYWYRQTLGQGPEFLTYFQNEAQLEKSRLLSDRFSAERPKGSFSTLEIQRTEQGDSAMYLCASSFSAGHPQVEQYFGPGTRLTVT.

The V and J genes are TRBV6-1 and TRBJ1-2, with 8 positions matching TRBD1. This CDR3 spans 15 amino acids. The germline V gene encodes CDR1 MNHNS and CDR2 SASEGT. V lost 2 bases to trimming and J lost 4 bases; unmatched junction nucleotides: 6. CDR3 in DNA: TGTGCCAGCAGTGAATTCTCACAGGGGGGCTATGGCTACACCTTC. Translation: CASSEFSQGGYGYTF.

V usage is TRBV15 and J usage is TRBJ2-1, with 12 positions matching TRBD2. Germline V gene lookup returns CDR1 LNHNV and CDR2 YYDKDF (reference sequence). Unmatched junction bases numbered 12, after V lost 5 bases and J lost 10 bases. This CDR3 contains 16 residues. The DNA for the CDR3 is TGTGCCACCAGCCGAGCGTGGCTAGCGGGGGGGGGCGAGCAGTTCTTC. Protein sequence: CATSRAWLAGGGEQFF.

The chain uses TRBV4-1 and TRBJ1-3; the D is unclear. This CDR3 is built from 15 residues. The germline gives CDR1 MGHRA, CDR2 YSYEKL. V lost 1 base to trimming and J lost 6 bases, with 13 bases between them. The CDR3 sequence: CASSQVRSSQNTIYF. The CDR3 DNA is TGCGCCAGCAGCCAAGTAAGGTCGAGCCAAAACACCATATATTTT.

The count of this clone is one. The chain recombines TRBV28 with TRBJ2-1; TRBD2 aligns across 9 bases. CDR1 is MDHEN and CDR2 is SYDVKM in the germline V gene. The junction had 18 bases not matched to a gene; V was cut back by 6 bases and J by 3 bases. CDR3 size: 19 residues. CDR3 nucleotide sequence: TGTGCCAGCAGCCGGACTAGCGTCGGGTTGTCATTGCACTACAATGAGCAGTTCTTC. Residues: CASSRTSVGLSLHYNEQFF.

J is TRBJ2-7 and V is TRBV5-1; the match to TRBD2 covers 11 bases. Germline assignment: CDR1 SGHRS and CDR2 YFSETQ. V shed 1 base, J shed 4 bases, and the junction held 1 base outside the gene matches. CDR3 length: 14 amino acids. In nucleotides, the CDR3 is TGCGCCAGCAGCTTGACTAGCGGGGGATACGAGCAGTACTTC. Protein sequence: CASSLTSGGYEQYF.

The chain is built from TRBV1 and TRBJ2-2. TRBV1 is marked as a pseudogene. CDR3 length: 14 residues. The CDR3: CTSSPMWITGELFF. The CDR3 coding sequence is TGCACCAGCAGCCCCATGTGGATCACCGGGGAGCTGTTTTTT.

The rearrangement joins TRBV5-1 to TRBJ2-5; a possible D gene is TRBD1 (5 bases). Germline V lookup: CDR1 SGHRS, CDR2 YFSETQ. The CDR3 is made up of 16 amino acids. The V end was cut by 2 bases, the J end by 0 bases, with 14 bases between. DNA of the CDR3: TGCGCCAGCAGCTTACAGGCCCCAAGGTACCAAGAGACCCAGTACTTC. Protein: CASSLQAPRYQETQYF. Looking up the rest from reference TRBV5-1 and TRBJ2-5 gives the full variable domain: KAGVTQTPRYLIKTRGQQVTLSCSPISGHRSVSWYQQTPGQGLQFLFEYFSETQRNKGNFPGRFSGRQFSNSRSEMNVSTLELGDSALYLCASSLQAPRYQETQYFGPGTRLLVL.

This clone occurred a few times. CDR3 in amino acids: CASSLNTYNEQFF. CDR3 bases: TGTGCCAGCAGCTTGAACACCTACAATGAGCAGTTCTTC. The J gene is TRBJ2-1, the V gene TRBV5-6; D is unclear. V dropped 1 base and J dropped 2 bases, with 4 bases sitting between them. The CDR3 contains 13 residues. Germline lookup yields CDR1 SGHDT and CDR2 YYEEEE.

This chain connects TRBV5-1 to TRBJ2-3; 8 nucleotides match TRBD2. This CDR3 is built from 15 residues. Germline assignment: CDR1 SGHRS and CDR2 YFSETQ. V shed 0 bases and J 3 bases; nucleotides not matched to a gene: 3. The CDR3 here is CASSLGVAGTDTQYF. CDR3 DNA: TGCGCCAGCAGCTTGGGCGTAGCGGGGACAGATACGCAGTATTTT.

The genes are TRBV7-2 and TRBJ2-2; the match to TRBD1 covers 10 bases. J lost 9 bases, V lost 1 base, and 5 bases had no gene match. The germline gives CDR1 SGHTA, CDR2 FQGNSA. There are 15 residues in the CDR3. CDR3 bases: TGTGCCAGCAGCTTAGGACAGGGGGCAAAGCGGGAGCTGTTTTTT. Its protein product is CASSLGQGAKRELFF.

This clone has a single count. CDR3 coding DNA: TGTGCCAGCAGCTTAGTGTCAGACTATGGCTACACCTTC. Amino acid sequence: CASSLVSDYGYTF. The chain has TRBV7-9 and TRBJ1-2; D ambiguous. Germline V lookup: CDR1 SEHNR, CDR2 FQNEAQ (reference sequence). Trimming removed 1 base at V and 3 bases at J, with 6 bases between. This CDR3 contains 13 residues.

Written as DNA, the CDR3 is TGCGCCAGCAGCCCAGACGGCCCCTATAATTCACCCCTCCACTTT. This sequence encodes CASSPDGPYNSPLHF. The rearrangement uses TRBV5-1 and TRBJ1-6; D uncertain. The V end was cut by 4 bases, the J end by 2 bases, with 10 bases between. The germline V gene has CDR1 SGHRS and CDR2 YFSETQ. This CDR3 comprises 15 residues. Variable domain in full (rest from reference TRBV5-1 and TRBJ1-6): KAGVTQTPRYLIKTRGQQVTLSCSPISGHRSVSWYQQTPGQGLQFLFEYFSETQRNKGNFPGRFSGRQFSNSRSEMNVSTLELGDSALYLCASSPDGPYNSPLHFGNGTRLTVT.

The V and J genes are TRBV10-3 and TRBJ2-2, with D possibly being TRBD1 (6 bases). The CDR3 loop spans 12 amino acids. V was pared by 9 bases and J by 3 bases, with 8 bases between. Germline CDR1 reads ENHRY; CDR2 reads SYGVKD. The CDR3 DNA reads TGTGCCATTTACAGGGACACCGGGGAGCTGTTTTTT. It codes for CAIYRDTGELFF.

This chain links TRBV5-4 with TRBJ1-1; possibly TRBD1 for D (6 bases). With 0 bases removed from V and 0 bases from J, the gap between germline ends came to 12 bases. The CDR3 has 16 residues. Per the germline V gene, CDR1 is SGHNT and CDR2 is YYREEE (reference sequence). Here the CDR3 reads CASSLVGDNLNTEAFF. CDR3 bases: TGTGCCAGCAGCTTGGTTGGGGACAACCTGAACACTGAAGCTTTCTTT.

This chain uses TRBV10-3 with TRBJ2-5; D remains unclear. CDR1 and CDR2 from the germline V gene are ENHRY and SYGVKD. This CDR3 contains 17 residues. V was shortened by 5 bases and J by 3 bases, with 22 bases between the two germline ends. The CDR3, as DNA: TGTGCCATCAGTTATACGCCTTTGAGAGGACCGGAAGAGACCCAGTACTTC. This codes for CAISYTPLRGPEETQYF.

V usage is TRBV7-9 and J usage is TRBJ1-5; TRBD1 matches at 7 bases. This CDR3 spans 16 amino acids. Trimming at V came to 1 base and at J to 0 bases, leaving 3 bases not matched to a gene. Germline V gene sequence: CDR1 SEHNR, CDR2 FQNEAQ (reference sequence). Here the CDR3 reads CASSLGGQYSNQPQHF. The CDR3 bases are TGTGCCAGCAGCTTAGGGGGACAGTATAGCAATCAGCCCCAGCATTTT.

CDR3 protein: CASSLMPDQPQHF. As DNA, the CDR3 is TGTGCCAGCAGCTTAATGCCGGATCAGCCCCAGCATTTT. This sequence joins TRBV7-3 and TRBJ1-5, with no clear D. Deletions cut 1 base from V and 5 bases from J, with 6 bases between. CDR3 length equals 13 residues. Germline CDR1 reads SGHTA; CDR2 reads FQGTGA.

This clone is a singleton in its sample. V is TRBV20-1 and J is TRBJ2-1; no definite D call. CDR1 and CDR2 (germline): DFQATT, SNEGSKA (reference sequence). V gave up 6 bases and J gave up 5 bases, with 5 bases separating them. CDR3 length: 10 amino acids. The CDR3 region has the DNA TGCAGTGCCTACCACAATGAGCAGTTCTTC. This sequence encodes CSAYHNEQFF.

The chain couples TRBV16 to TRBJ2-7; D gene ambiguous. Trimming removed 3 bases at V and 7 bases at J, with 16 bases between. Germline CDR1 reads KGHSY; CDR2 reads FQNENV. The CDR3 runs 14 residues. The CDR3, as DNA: TGTGCCAGCAGCCAGCCGGACCGGCTACGGGAGCAGTACTTC. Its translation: CASSQPDRLREQYF.

Here the CDR3 reads CASSARDRTSQETQYF. The CDR3 nucleotides are TGTGCCAGTAGTGCCCGGGACAGGACATCCCAAGAGACCCAGTACTTC. The chain couples TRBV19 to TRBJ2-5, with TRBD1 matching 8 bases. From germline, CDR1 is LNHDA and CDR2 SQIVND (reference sequence). This CDR3 spans 16 amino acids. J lost 1 base, V lost 5 bases, and 9 bases had no gene match. The full variable domain, with the rest looked up from reference TRBV19 and TRBJ2-5, is DGGITQSPKYLFRKEGQNVTLSCEQNLNHDAMYWYRQDPGQGLRLIYYSQIVNDFQKGDIAEGYSVSREKKESFPLTVTSAQKNPTAFYLCASSARDRTSQETQYFGPGTRLLVL.

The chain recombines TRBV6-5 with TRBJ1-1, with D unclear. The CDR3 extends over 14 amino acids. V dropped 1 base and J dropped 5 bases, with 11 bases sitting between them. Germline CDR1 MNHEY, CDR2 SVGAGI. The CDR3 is CASSYFRGGTEAFF. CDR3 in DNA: TGTGCCAGCAGTTACTTTCGGGGAGGTACTGAAGCTTTCTTT.

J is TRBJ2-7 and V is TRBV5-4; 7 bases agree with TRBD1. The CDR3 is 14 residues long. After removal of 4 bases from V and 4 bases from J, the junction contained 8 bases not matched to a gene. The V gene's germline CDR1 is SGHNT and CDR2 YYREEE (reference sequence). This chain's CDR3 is CASSEMGQRYEQYF. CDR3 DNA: TGTGCCAGCAGCGAGATGGGACAGCGATACGAGCAGTACTTC.

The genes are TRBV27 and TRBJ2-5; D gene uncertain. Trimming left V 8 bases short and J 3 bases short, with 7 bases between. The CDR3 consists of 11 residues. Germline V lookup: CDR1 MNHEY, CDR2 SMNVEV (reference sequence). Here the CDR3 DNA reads TGTGCCAGCGGCTATGAAGAGACCCAGTACTTC. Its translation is CASGYEETQYF.

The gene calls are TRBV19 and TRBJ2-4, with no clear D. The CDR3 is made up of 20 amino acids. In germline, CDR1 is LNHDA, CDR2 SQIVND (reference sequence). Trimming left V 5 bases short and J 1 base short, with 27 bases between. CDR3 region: CASSRALIVDRASAKNIQYF. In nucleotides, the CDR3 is TGTGCCAGTAGTCGGGCCCTGATAGTAGATAGAGCTTCGGCCAAAAACATTCAGTACTTC.

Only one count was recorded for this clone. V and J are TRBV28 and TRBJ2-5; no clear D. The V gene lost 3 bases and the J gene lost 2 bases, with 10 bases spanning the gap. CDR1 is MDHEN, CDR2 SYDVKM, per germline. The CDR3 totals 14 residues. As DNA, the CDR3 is TGTGCCAGCAGTTTTCCCCACGATCAAGAGACCCAGTACTTC. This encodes CASSFPHDQETQYF.

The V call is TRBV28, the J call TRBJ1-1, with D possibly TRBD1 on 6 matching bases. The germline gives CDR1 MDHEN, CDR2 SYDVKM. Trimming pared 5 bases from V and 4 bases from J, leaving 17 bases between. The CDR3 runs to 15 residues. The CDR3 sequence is CASSPLGGAGTEAFF. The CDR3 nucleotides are TGTGCCAGCAGTCCCTTGGGGGGGGCGGGCACTGAAGCTTTCTTT.

The CDR3 nucleotides are TGTGCCAGCACCCTCCGGACAGGGGGATCTGGGGCCAACGTCCTGACTTTC. Its translation is CASTLRTGGSGANVLTF. The chain carries TRBV28 and TRBJ2-6, with 10 bases aligning to TRBD1. Germline V gives CDR1 MDHEN, CDR2 SYDVKM. The CDR3 length is 17 residues. J was trimmed by 1 base and V by 7 bases; bases with no gene match: 7.

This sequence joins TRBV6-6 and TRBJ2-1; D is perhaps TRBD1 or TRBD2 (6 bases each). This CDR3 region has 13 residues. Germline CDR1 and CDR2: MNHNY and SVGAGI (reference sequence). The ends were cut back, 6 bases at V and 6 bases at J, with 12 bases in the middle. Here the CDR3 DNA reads TGTGCCAGCAGGCTAGGGGGGCTCAATGAGCAGTTCTTC. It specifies CASRLGGLNEQFF.